The TCR beta chain under discussion was sequenced for a study of blood T cell repertoires in COVID-19. In the original workflow: Estimated nucleated cell counts came from reference gene primer amplification. Clones were read by immunoSEQ multiplex PCR, and TCRdb kept only the in-frame ones, dropping some. The DNA was the basis for D and trimming; V, J and clone size are from that table. The data contain roughly 300,000 clones, about 82% of them singletons. V was pared by 9 bases and J by 10 bases, with 11 bases of the junction left unmatched. The CDR3 loop spans 13 amino acids. The germline V gene has CDR1 LNHDA and CDR2 SQIVND (reference sequence).

The sequenced sample was peripheral blood. The clonotype comes from a woman aged 45-59 years with acute or convalescent COVID-19. J is TRBJ1-1 and V is TRBV19; TRBD1 aligns across 10 bases. CDR3 DNA sequence: TGTGCCAGCCGAGACAGGGGGCGCGAGGGAGCTTTCTTT. Its protein product is CASRDRGREGAFF.